Below, 24 T cell receptor beta chains from the same sample are listed, as sequenced in a study of blood T cells in healthy people across ages (dated by TCRdb to 2013 to 2016). The method was 5' RACE. The sequencer was an Illumina HiSeq 2500. A second PCR of roughly 6 to 11 cycles was run with a J-beta primer mix and a sample-barcoded 5' primer. TCRdb trimmed public reads at Q25 via fastp, called clones via MiXCR and kept in-frame beta chains. Identical CDR3 protein sequences are pooled into one entry, listed with their most common genes and DNA. This sample holds 630,000 or so distinct CDR3 sequences; about 32% were observed only once. The ten largest clones represent roughly 14% of the sample. Sequencing was done on a sample of blood. These receptors originate from a woman at least 80 years old in good health. Donor details come from another sample of the same person, matched by shared clones.

The J gene is TRBJ1-3, the V gene TRBV5-1, with D maybe TRBD1 (6 bases). Germline V CDR1 and CDR2: SGHRS, YFSETQ. V lost 0 bases and J 0 bases, leaving 10 bases between the germline ends. The CDR3 is 16 residues long. The CDR3 reads CASSLAGTLSGNTIYF. The CDR3 coding sequence is TGCGCCAGCAGCTTGGCCGGGACACTCTCTGGAAACACCATATATTTT.

Comment on this clonotype: Just one base apart from a much larger clone, this may be a read error. The chain combines TRBV6-6 with TRBJ1-2, with 10 bases aligning to TRBD1. This CDR3 comprises 13 residues. The germline CDR1 and CDR2 sequences are MNHNY and SVGAGI (reference sequence). The J segment lost 7 bases and the V segment lost 4 bases, leaving 3 bases of the junction unmatched. CDR3 coding DNA: TGTGCCAGCAGTTGCGGACAGGGGGTTGGCTACACCTTC. It encodes CASSCGQGVGYTF.

This clonotype came up many times. A much bigger clone sits one base away, suggesting this may be a read error. The chain has TRBV12-3 or TRBV12-4 and TRBJ1-4; D possibly corresponds to TRBD1 (6 bases). The CDR3 extends over 14 amino acids. The CDR3 reads CASSLRGYNEKRFF. CDR3 DNA: TGTGCCAGCAGTTTAAGGGGGTATAATGAAAAACGGTTTTTT.

This clonotype was picked up many times. This chain uses TRBV28 with TRBJ2-7; 7 bases match TRBD2. Germline lookup yields CDR1 MDHEN and CDR2 SYDVKM. The CDR3 length is 14 residues. V shed 6 bases and J 0 bases; nucleotides not matched to a gene: 5. The CDR3 nucleotides are TGTGCCAGCAGCCGTGGCGGGAGCTCCTACGAGCAGTACTTC. It encodes CASSRGGSSYEQYF.

This clonotype came up a few times. The V gene is TRBV7-9, the J gene TRBJ2-3; no definite D call. Per germline, CDR1 SEHNR and CDR2 FQNEAQ (reference sequence). The CDR3 is made up of 15 amino acids. Trimming took off 3 bases at V and 3 bases at J, with 13 bases between the two ends. The CDR3 sequence is CASSLAMGPTDTQYF. DNA of the CDR3: TGTGCCAGCAGCTTGGCGATGGGCCCGACAGATACGCAGTATTTT.

The V and J genes are TRBV30 and TRBJ2-3, with TRBD2 identical over 8 bases. The CDR3 covers 15 residues. Germline V gene sequence: CDR1 GTSNPN, CDR2 SVGIG (reference sequence). J gave up 4 bases and V 5 bases, and 11 bases lay outside the gene matches. CDR3 DNA sequence: TGTGCCTGGGCAAGGACTAGCAAATCCGCAGATACGCAGTATTTT. Amino acid sequence: CAWARTSKSADTQYF.

The table lists this clonotype with a few counts. The V and J genes are TRBV20-1 and TRBJ1-1, with a possible D match to TRBD1 (5 bases). Trimming removed 6 bases from V and 7 bases from J, with 18 bases in between. Germline V gene sequence: CDR1 DFQATT, CDR2 SNEGSKA (reference sequence). This CDR3 region has 13 residues. In DNA, the CDR3 is TGCAGTGCCCAAACCCCAGGGTTCGGTGAAGCTTTCTTT. It specifies CSAQTPGFGEAFF.

In the case of this clonotype: This may be a read error, as it is one base from a much larger clone. The rearrangement uses TRBV20-1 and TRBJ2-4; D gene uncertain. CDR3 length: 14 amino acids. The V and J ends lost 3 bases and 1 base respectively, with 10 bases between them. The germline V gene has CDR1 DFQATT and CDR2 SNEGSKA (reference sequence). DNA of the CDR3: TGCAGTGCTAGTCATGGTTCGGCCAAAAACATTCAGTACTTC. Translation gives CSASHGSAKNIQYF.

This clonotype came up a few times. For the CDR3, the DNA is TGTGCCAGCTATCGTGACAGGGGGAACACTGAAGCTTTCTTT. Amino acids: CASYRDRGNTEAFF. The V gene is TRBV18, the J gene TRBJ1-1; TRBD1 aligns across 8 bases. J was trimmed by 1 base and V by 7 bases; bases with no gene match: 5. Germline V CDR1 and CDR2: KGHSH, LQKENI. This CDR3 is 14 amino acids long. Full variable domain (remainder filled in from reference TRBV18 and TRBJ1-1): NAGVMQNPRHLVRRRGQEARLRCSPMKGHSHVYWYRQLPEEGLKFMVYLQKENIIDESGMPKERFSAEFPKEGPSILRIQQVVRGDSAAYFCASYRDRGNTEAFFGQGTRLTVV.

This clonotype was observed a handful of times. The chain combines TRBV3-1 with TRBJ1-1; 8 nucleotides agree with TRBD1. Germline assignment: CDR1 LGHDT and CDR2 YNNKEL (reference sequence). The CDR3 extends over 16 amino acids. Germline trimming cut 3 bases from V and 4 bases from J; bases unmatched to any gene: 10. For the CDR3, the DNA is TGTGCCAGCAGCCATCGCCTACTCGGACAGGGCACTGAAGCTTTCTTT. Protein sequence: CASSHRLLGQGTEAFF. The variable domain in full, completed from reference TRBV3-1 and TRBJ1-1, reads DTAVSQTPKYLVTQMGNDKSIKCEQNLGHDTMYWYKQDSKKFLKIMFSYNNKELIINETVPNRFSPKSPDKAHLNLHINSLELGDSAVYFCASSHRLLGQGTEAFFGQGTRLTVV.

The rearrangement links TRBV4-1 to TRBJ2-3, with unresolved D. V gave up 0 bases and J gave up 2 bases, with 9 bases separating them. CDR1 MGHRA and CDR2 YSYEKL come from the germline V gene. The CDR3 contains 15 residues. This chain's CDR3 is CASSQDAYLTDTQYF. The CDR3 DNA sequence: TGCGCCAGCAGCCAAGATGCCTACCTCACAGATACGCAGTATTTT.

In its sample, this clonotype was seen a few times. The V call is TRBV10-3, the J call TRBJ1-4, with 7 bases that match TRBD1. The CDR3 spans 13 residues. Germline loops: CDR1 ENHRY, CDR2 SYGVKD. V was pared by 11 bases and J by 16 bases, with 19 bases of the junction left unmatched. This CDR3 reads CAARQGVKEERFF. The CDR3 DNA is TGTGCCGCGCGACAGGGTGTGAAAGAGGAACGGTTTTTT.

This clonotype showed up many times. The rearrangement uses TRBV2 and TRBJ2-7; D is uncertain. CDR1 is SNHLY and CDR2 is FYNNEI in the germline V gene. The V end was cut by 7 bases, the J end by 0 bases, with 13 bases between. The CDR3 contains 14 residues. The CDR3 here is CASIEDLSSYEQYF. The CDR3, as DNA: TGTGCCAGCATCGAGGACCTGAGCTCCTACGAGCAGTACTTC.

This clonotype appeared many times. The chain employs TRBV20-1 and TRBJ2-5; D is undetermined. This CDR3 is 13 amino acids long. Germline V gene lookup returns CDR1 DFQATT and CDR2 SNEGSKA (reference sequence). V lost 3 bases and J 8 bases, leaving 16 bases between the germline ends. The CDR3 here is CSASFSSSVTQYF. The CDR3 DNA is TGCAGTGCTAGTTTCAGTTCATCAGTAACCCAGTACTTC.

A few counts support this clonotype. The chain joins TRBV20-1 to TRBJ1-2; D not resolved. V was cut by 6 bases and J by 2 bases, with 4 bases left in between. CDR1 and CDR2 (germline): DFQATT, SNEGSKA (reference sequence). The CDR3 extends over 10 amino acids. The CDR3 sequence: CSAGNYGYTF. CDR3 nucleotide sequence: TGCAGTGCGGGGAACTATGGCTACACCTTC.

V gene TRBV5-1 combines with J gene TRBJ2-1; D might be TRBD1 (7 bases). The CDR3 is 14 amino acids. Trimming shortened V by 2 bases and J by 8 bases, and 14 bases separated the two germline ends. Germline lookup yields CDR1 SGHRS and CDR2 YFSETQ. This chain's CDR3 is CASSFSGRGDEQFF. CDR3 DNA sequence: TGCGCCAGCAGCTTCTCGGGCAGGGGGGATGAGCAGTTCTTC.

Only a few counts were recorded for this clonotype. The rearrangement uses TRBV28 and TRBJ1-5; D is undetermined. The length of the CDR3 is 14 residues. Trimming cost V 3 bases and J 3 bases, with 9 bases left between them. Per germline, CDR1 MDHEN and CDR2 SYDVKM. Here the CDR3 DNA reads TGTGCCAGCAGTTTTGCGGGATACAATCAGCCCCAGCATTTT. Its protein product is CASSFAGYNQPQHF.

This clonotype was detected many times. The J gene is TRBJ1-2, the V gene TRBV20-1, with TRBD1 as a possible D gene (5 bases). Trimming removed 8 bases at V and 5 bases at J, with 18 bases between. CDR1 DFQATT and CDR2 SNEGSKA come from the germline V gene (reference sequence). CDR3 length: 13 residues. CDR3: CSPMGIREYGYTF. DNA of the CDR3: TGCAGTCCAATGGGAATCAGGGAATATGGCTACACCTTC.

This clonotype was counted a few times. J is TRBJ1-5 and V is TRBV2; maybe TRBD1 (6 bases). This CDR3 has 13 residues. Trimming stripped 4 bases from V and 8 bases from J, with 12 bases between. Germline V gene data show CDR1 as SNHLY and CDR2 as FYNNEI. The CDR3 DNA sequence: TGTGCCAGCAGTGGGGGGCGGGCCGAGCCCCAGCATTTT. It translates to CASSGGRAEPQHF.

This chain joins TRBV7-2 and TRBJ2-5, with D possibly being TRBD1 (7 bases). Germline V gene lookup returns CDR1 SGHTA and CDR2 FQGNSA. The CDR3 is 16 amino acids. V lost 5 bases and J lost 5, with 21 bases in between. CDR3 DNA: TGTGCCAGCAGCCCAGGGGGAGGCCAACGATTGGAGACCCAGTACTTC. Its translation is CASSPGGGQRLETQYF.

Remarks on this clonotype: Being one base from a much bigger clone, this may be a read error. The chain links TRBV3-1 to TRBJ2-4, with D perhaps matching TRBD1 or TRBD2 (5 bases each). Matching the DNA end better, TRBJ2-7 makes the J call doubtful. The CDR3 has 16 residues. The V gene's germline CDR1 is LGHDT and CDR2 YNNKEL (reference sequence). The CDR3 sequence is CASSRIWGPSPYEQYF. The CDR3 DNA is TGTGCCAGCAGCCGAATCTGGGGCCCTAGCCCCTACGAGCAGTACTTC.

This clonotype was recorded at least ten times. The CDR3 DNA sequence: TGTGCCAGCAGTGAGGCGACAGTTGAGGGGACCCAGTACTTC. This sequence encodes CASSEATVEGTQYF. V gene TRBV6-1 combines with J gene TRBJ2-5, with D perhaps matching TRBD1 or TRBD2 (5 bases each). Looked up from germline, CDR1 is MNHNS and CDR2 is SASEGT. V was shortened by 3 bases and J by 7 bases, with 15 bases between the two germline ends. The CDR3 consists of 14 residues.

This clonotype was picked up a small number of times. The chain links TRBV4-1 to TRBJ2-7; 8 bases map to TRBD1. This CDR3 is 17 amino acids long. Germline V gene sequence: CDR1 MGHRA, CDR2 YSYEKL. J gave up 1 base and V 1 base, and 9 bases lay outside the gene matches. The CDR3 protein is CASSQGEWRQGSYEQYF. The DNA of the CDR3 is TGCGCCAGCAGCCAAGGGGAGTGGAGACAGGGGTCCTACGAGCAGTACTTC.

This clonotype occurred many times. The chain uses TRBV27 and TRBJ1-1; TRBD1 might be the D (5 bases). This CDR3 comprises 14 residues. V lost 3 bases to trimming and J lost 4 bases, with 12 bases between them. Germline CDR1 and CDR2: MNHEY and SMNVEV (reference sequence). The DNA for the CDR3 is TGTGCCAGCAGTTTCTTGGGGCCGGGCACTGAAGCTTTCTTT. Translation gives CASSFLGPGTEAFF.